A selection of T cell receptor beta chains follows, all from one sample in a study of blood T cell repertoires in COVID-19. TCRdb's copy holds only in-frame clones and misses some; the assay was immunoSEQ multiplex PCR. The sample has around 190,000 clones, around nine tenths seen once. Sequencing input: peripheral blood. Receptors were obtained from a man between 18 and 29 years old with active or convalescent COVID-19. CDR3s include the opening cysteine and the closing phenylalanine or tryptophan. The D gene is left open where the match is weak. Rows give clone size only sometimes, using once, few, many, or a class for an expanded clone.

v_gene: TRBV24-1; abundance: .; j_gene: TRBJ2-2; len: 16; d_gene: TRBD2; CDR3aa: CATSGASGVATGELFF; CDR3nt: TGTGCCACCAGTGGTGCTAGCGGGGTCGCCACCGGGGAGCTGTTTTTT
v_gene: TRBV19; abundance: .; j_gene: TRBJ2-6; len: 15; d_gene: .; CDR3aa: CASSAVSSGANVLTF; CDR3nt: TGTGCCAGTAGTGCCGTTAGCTCTGGGGCCAACGTCCTGACTTTC
v_gene: TRBV6-2/TRBV6-3; abundance: .; j_gene: TRBJ1-4; len: 14; d_gene: TRBD1; CDR3aa: CASSPGQGYEKLFF; CDR3nt: TGTGCCAGCAGTCCGGGACAGGGATATGAAAAACTGTTTTTT
v_gene: TRBV3-1/TRBV3-2; abundance: .; j_gene: TRBJ2-3; len: 15; d_gene: TRBD1; CDR3aa: CASSQGTGLKDTQYF; CDR3nt: TGTGCCAGCAGCCAAGGGACAGGGCTCAAAGATACGCAGTATTTT
v_gene: TRBV9; abundance: .; j_gene: TRBJ1-2; len: 13; d_gene: .; CDR3aa: CASSVWGRDGYTF; CDR3nt: TGTGCCAGCAGCGTGTGGGGGCGTGATGGCTACACCTTC
v_gene: TRBV12-3/TRBV12-4; abundance: once; j_gene: TRBJ1-1; len: 13; d_gene: .; CDR3aa: CASSLNGGTEAFF; CDR3nt: TGTGCCAGCAGTTTAAACGGCGGGACTGAAGCTTTCTTT
v_gene: TRBV4-3; abundance: .; j_gene: TRBJ2-2; len: 15; d_gene: .; CDR3aa: CASSQVPGNTGELFF; CDR3nt: TGCGCCAGCAGCCAAGTCCCAGGGAACACCGGGGAGCTGTTTTTT
v_gene: TRBV9; abundance: .; j_gene: TRBJ2-7; len: 18; d_gene: TRBD2; CDR3aa: CASSPHPSIPGGPHEQYF; CDR3nt: TGTGCCAGCAGCCCCCATCCCAGTATTCCGGGAGGGCCCCACGAGCAGTACTTC
v_gene: TRBV29-1; abundance: once; j_gene: TRBJ1-2; len: 11; d_gene: .; CDR3aa: CSARGNYGYTF; CDR3nt: TGCAGCGCGAGAGGGAACTATGGCTACACCTTC
v_gene: TRBV27; abundance: .; j_gene: TRBJ2-7; len: 15; d_gene: TRBD2; CDR3aa: CASSPTLAGFYEQYF; CDR3nt: TGTGCCAGCAGTCCGACACTAGCGGGTTTCTACGAGCAGTACTTC
v_gene: TRBV7-8; abundance: .; j_gene: TRBJ1-1; len: 17; d_gene: TRBD1; CDR3aa: CASSLGLGQGGNTEAFF; CDR3nt: TGTGCCAGCAGCTTAGGGTTAGGACAGGGCGGTAACACTGAAGCTTTCTTT
v_gene: TRBV7-9; abundance: .; j_gene: TRBJ1-3; len: 13; d_gene: .; CDR3aa: CASDSSSGNTIYF; CDR3nt: TGTGCCAGCGACAGTTCCTCTGGAAACACCATATATTTT
v_gene: TRBV6-2/TRBV6-3; abundance: .; j_gene: TRBJ1-5; len: 16; d_gene: .; CDR3aa: CASSYLPRGATEPQHF; CDR3nt: TGTGCCAGCAGTTACCTGCCCCGGGGGGCAACGGAGCCCCAGCATTTT
v_gene: TRBV20-1; abundance: .; j_gene: TRBJ1-4; len: 15; d_gene: TRBD1; CDR3aa: CSASLQGPTNEKLFF; CDR3nt: TGCAGTGCCAGTTTACAGGGGCCAACTAATGAAAAACTGTTTTTT
v_gene: TRBV5-4; abundance: .; j_gene: TRBJ1-3; len: 13; d_gene: .; CDR3aa: CASSLSEGNTIYF; CDR3nt: TGTGCCAGCAGCTTGTCTGAGGGAAACACCATATATTTT
v_gene: TRBV29-1; abundance: .; j_gene: TRBJ1-4; len: 14; d_gene: TRBD1; CDR3aa: CSVEESRGQEKLFF; CDR3nt: TGCAGCGTTGAAGAGTCCAGGGGGCAGGAAAAACTGTTTTTT
v_gene: TRBV18; abundance: .; j_gene: TRBJ2-7; len: 14; d_gene: TRBD2; CDR3aa: CASSPPSSGGEQYF; CDR3nt: TGTGCCAGCTCACCACCTTCTAGCGGGGGTGAGCAGTACTTC
v_gene: TRBV9; abundance: .; j_gene: TRBJ2-7; len: 15; d_gene: .; CDR3aa: CASSAGVQLATEQYF; CDR3nt: TGTGCCAGCAGCGCAGGGGTCCAGCTAGCTACCGAGCAGTACTTC
v_gene: TRBV11-2; abundance: .; j_gene: TRBJ1-1; len: 15; d_gene: .; CDR3aa: CASTLGRRMNTEAFF; CDR3nt: TGTGCCAGCACCTTGGGGCGGAGAATGAACACTGAAGCTTTCTTT
v_gene: TRBV18; abundance: few; j_gene: TRBJ2-1; len: 17; d_gene: TRBD2; CDR3aa: CASSPLIAGWTYNEQFF; CDR3nt: TGTGCCAGCTCACCATTGATAGCGGGGTGGACCTACAATGAGCAGTTCTTC
v_gene: TRBV18; abundance: .; j_gene: TRBJ2-1; len: 17; d_gene: .; CDR3aa: CASSRNQQGPRRNEQFF; CDR3nt: TGTGCCAGCTCACGAAACCAACAGGGACCAAGGCGCAATGAGCAGTTCTTC
v_gene: TRBV3-1/TRBV3-2; abundance: .; j_gene: TRBJ1-6; len: 14; d_gene: TRBD1; CDR3aa: CASSRGQNSRSLHF; CDR3nt: TGTGCCAGCAGCAGGGGACAGAATTCGAGATCCCTCCACTTT
v_gene: TRBV5-1; abundance: .; j_gene: TRBJ2-1; len: 16; d_gene: TRBD2; CDR3aa: CASSLEGSGGNNEQFF; CDR3nt: TGCGCCAGCAGCTTGGAAGGTAGCGGGGGAAACAATGAGCAGTTCTTC
v_gene: TRBV6-5; abundance: .; j_gene: TRBJ1-6; len: 15; d_gene: TRBD1; CDR3aa: CASSPEGQSNSPLHF; CDR3nt: TGTGCCAGCAGCCCCGAGGGACAGAGTAATTCACCCCTCCACTTT
v_gene: TRBV2; abundance: .; j_gene: TRBJ1-5; len: 13; d_gene: .; CDR3aa: CASTKDRYQPQHF; CDR3nt: TGTGCCAGCACAAAGGACAGATATCAGCCCCAGCATTTT
v_gene: TRBV18; abundance: .; j_gene: TRBJ2-2; len: 15; d_gene: .; CDR3aa: CASSPRGAASGELFF; CDR3nt: TGTGCCAGCTCACCCCGGGGGGCAGCGTCCGGGGAGCTGTTTTTT
v_gene: TRBV30; abundance: .; j_gene: TRBJ1-1; len: 12; d_gene: .; CDR3aa: CAWSIEGTEAFF; CDR3nt: TGTGCCTGGAGTATTGAGGGAACTGAAGCTTTCTTT
v_gene: TRBV7-2; abundance: .; j_gene: TRBJ1-6; len: 15; d_gene: TRBD1; CDR3aa: CASSLEDRGASPLHF; CDR3nt: TGTGCCAGCAGCTTAGAAGACAGGGGAGCTTCACCCCTCCACTTT
v_gene: TRBV7-9; abundance: .; j_gene: TRBJ1-2; len: 13; d_gene: .; CDR3aa: CASSLEFEYGYTF; CDR3nt: TGTGCCAGCAGCTTAGAATTCGAGTATGGCTACACCTTC
v_gene: TRBV7-2; abundance: .; j_gene: TRBJ1-4; len: 17; d_gene: .; CDR3aa: CASSLGGAGGTNEKLFF; CDR3nt: TGTGCCAGCAGCTTAGGCGGGGCAGGAGGGACTAATGAAAAACTGTTTTTT
v_gene: TRBV5-1; abundance: .; j_gene: TRBJ1-2; len: 18; d_gene: .; CDR3aa: CASSHPNSTGWYPYGYTF; CDR3nt: TGCGCCAGCAGCCATCCAAATTCTACAGGCTGGTATCCCTATGGCTACACCTTC
v_gene: TRBV4-2; abundance: .; j_gene: TRBJ1-1; len: 16; d_gene: .; CDR3aa: CASSQGVVVVNTEAFF; CDR3nt: TGTGCCAGCAGCCAAGGAGTCGTGGTCGTTAACACTGAAGCTTTCTTT
v_gene: TRBV27; abundance: .; j_gene: TRBJ2-7; len: 16; d_gene: TRBD1; CDR3aa: CASSTLGQGAVDEQYF; CDR3nt: TGTGCCAGCAGTACCCTAGGACAGGGGGCCGTCGACGAGCAGTACTTC
v_gene: TRBV19; abundance: .; j_gene: TRBJ1-5; len: 14; d_gene: .; CDR3aa: CATAMGAGNQPQHF; CDR3nt: TGTGCCACCGCAATGGGGGCTGGAAATCAGCCCCAGCATTTT
v_gene: TRBV5-6; abundance: .; j_gene: TRBJ1-1; len: 14; d_gene: TRBD1; CDR3aa: CASLTGGRNTEAFF; CDR3nt: TGTGCCAGTCTCACAGGGGGCCGGAACACTGAAGCTTTCTTT
v_gene: TRBV19; abundance: .; j_gene: TRBJ1-2; len: 15; d_gene: TRBD1; CDR3aa: CASRDWTGQHHGYTF; CDR3nt: TGTGCCAGTAGGGACTGGACAGGTCAGCATCATGGCTACACCTTC
v_gene: TRBV11-3; abundance: once; j_gene: TRBJ2-3; len: 15; d_gene: TRBD2; CDR3aa: CASSPGTSVADTQYF; CDR3nt: TGTGCCAGCAGCCCCGGGACTAGTGTCGCAGATACGCAGTATTTT
v_gene: TRBV11-1; abundance: .; j_gene: TRBJ1-3; len: 16; d_gene: .; CDR3aa: CASSLSSTTAGNTIYF; CDR3nt: TGTGCCAGCAGCTTATCCAGTACGACAGCTGGAAACACCATATATTTT